A single sample is the source of the 26 T cell receptor beta chains below, sequenced in a study of beta chain features in type 1 diabetes. The whole isolated RNA underwent reverse transcription, so sequencing captured expressed TCRB transcripts. This table comes from immunoSEQ multiplex PCR, and its TCRdb copy is limited to in-frame clones, with some not included. Of 350,000 to 450,000 clones listed, more than 11% are singletons. Sequencing was carried out using naive CD4+ T cells from blood. Receptors originate from a man in his thirties or forties in good health.

This clone was observed a handful of times. The chain combines TRBV4-1 with TRBJ2-5; D gene uncertain. Trimming took 10 bases from V and 4 from J, leaving 13 bases between them. The CDR3 sequence is 12 residues long. Germline values: CDR1 MGHRA, CDR2 YSYEKL. The CDR3 DNA is TGCGCCACCACCCTTTGGGGAGAGACCCAGTACTTC. Residues: CATTLWGETQYF.

This clone appeared a few times. CDR3 sequence: CASGTMGGSNQPQHF. The DNA for the CDR3 is TGTGCCAGTGGTACAATGGGTGGCAGCAATCAGCCCCAGCATTTT. This rearrangement joins TRBV19 to TRBJ1-5, with D unclear. The V end was cut by 8 bases, the J end by 1 base, with 15 bases between. This CDR3 spans 15 amino acids. Germline V CDR1 and CDR2: LNHDA, SQIVND (reference sequence).

This sequence joins TRBV4-1 and TRBJ2-7, with D tentatively TRBD1 (6 bases). Germline V gives CDR1 MGHRA, CDR2 YSYEKL. This CDR3 is built from 14 residues. The V and J ends lost 0 bases and 7 bases respectively, with 13 bases between them. CDR3 sequence: CASSQDNRVIEQYF. CDR3 DNA: TGCGCCAGCAGCCAAGATAACAGGGTGATTGAGCAGTACTTC.

This clone was observed a handful of times. DNA for the CDR3: TGCGCCAGCAGTCAAAAGGGCAGAGCCCCCCAGCATTTT. Residues: CASSQKGRAPQHF. The rearrangement uses TRBV23-1 and TRBJ1-5; unclear D gene. TRBV23-1 qualifies as an ORF whose function is uncertain. The length of the CDR3 is 13 residues. Trimming shortened V by 2 bases and J by 10 bases, and 12 bases separated the two germline ends.

This clone occurred a few times. The chain carries TRBV9 and TRBJ2-2; D not resolved. The CDR3 is made up of 13 amino acids. Per germline, CDR1 SGDLS and CDR2 YYNGEE. V was clipped by 4 bases and J by 0 bases, with 4 bases between them. In DNA, the CDR3 is TGTGCCAGCAGCTTCGCGAACACCGGGGAGCTGTTTTTT. Amino acid sequence: CASSFANTGELFF.

V and J are TRBV5-6 and TRBJ2-3; TRBD2 might be the D (5 bases). Germline V gene lookup returns CDR1 SGHDT and CDR2 YYEEEE. With 5 bases removed from V and 4 bases from J, the gap between germline ends came to 17 bases. The CDR3 runs 15 residues. CDR3 DNA: TGTGCCAGCAGTTACCTCGGAGGTCGCTCAGATACGCAGTATTTT. This codes for CASSYLGGRSDTQYF.

This clone was observed a handful of times. The DNA for the CDR3 is TGTGCCAGCAGCTCTACTAGCGGGAGGCGTATCGGGGAGCTGTTTTTT. Residues: CASSSTSGRRIGELFF. V usage is TRBV7-9 and J usage is TRBJ2-2; 12 nucleotides line up with TRBD2. Germline V gene lookup returns CDR1 SEHNR and CDR2 FQNEAQ (reference sequence). Germline trimming cut 4 bases from V and 7 bases from J; bases unmatched to any gene: 7. The CDR3 extends over 16 amino acids.

This clone was observed a few times. CDR3 in amino acids: CASSVGTKTRLAGGADTQYF. CDR3 DNA sequence: TGTGCCAGCAGCGTAGGTACAAAGACGCGACTAGCGGGAGGGGCAGATACGCAGTATTTT. The rearrangement links TRBV9 to TRBJ2-3; 14 positions agree with TRBD2. Trimming cost V 0 bases and J 4 bases; bases outside gene matches: 13. This CDR3 is built from 20 residues. Germline V gives CDR1 SGDLS, CDR2 YYNGEE.

The table lists this clone with a few counts. The V and J genes are TRBV19 and TRBJ1-2, with D unresolved. The ends were cut back, 5 bases at V and 4 bases at J, with 14 bases in the middle. The CDR3 is 14 amino acids. CDR1 LNHDA and CDR2 SQIVND come from the germline V gene (reference sequence). Here the CDR3 reads CASSSREGLYGYTF. Written as DNA, the CDR3 is TGTGCCAGTAGTTCCCGTGAGGGTCTCTATGGCTACACCTTC.

Remarks on this clone: The germline gene is not matched at one end of the junction; a read error may be the cause. The V and J genes are TRBV7-7 and TRBJ2-1; possibly TRBD1 for D (6 bases). Germline CDR1 SSHAT, CDR2 FNYEAQ (reference sequence). The CDR3 is 12 residues long. The CDR3, as DNA: TGTGCTAGCAGCGCACAGGGTGGGGGGCAGTTCTTC. Amino acids: CASSAQGGGQFF.

The V gene is TRBV6-5, the J gene TRBJ1-4; D is ambiguous. The germline V gene has CDR1 MNHEY and CDR2 SVGAGI. Trimming took off 2 bases at V and 5 bases at J, with 9 bases between the two ends. This CDR3 contains 14 residues. The CDR3 loop is CASSYLGENEKLFF. In DNA, the CDR3 is TGTGCCAGCAGTTACCTGGGAGAGAATGAAAAACTGTTTTTT.

There are a few counts of this clone. The J gene is TRBJ1-2, the V gene TRBV19; D ambiguous. V lost 8 bases and J lost 3, with 10 bases in between. Germline CDR1 is LNHDA and CDR2 is SQIVND (reference sequence). The CDR3 has 12 amino acids. The DNA for the CDR3 is TGTGCCAGTGGTACGGCAGACTATGGCTACACCTTC. This codes for CASGTADYGYTF.

In its sample, this clone was seen a few times. V is TRBV7-9 and J is TRBJ2-6, with D possibly TRBD1 on 6 matching bases. CDR1 is SEHNR, CDR2 FQNEAQ, per germline (reference sequence). This CDR3 is built from 19 residues. With 11 bases removed from V and 1 base from J, the gap between germline ends came to 27 bases. This CDR3 is CAYLTPLTGSRSGANVLTF. CDR3 DNA: TGTGCCTATCTCACACCTCTGACAGGCTCTAGATCTGGGGCCAACGTCCTGACTTTC.

This clone occurred a few times. V is TRBV19 and J is TRBJ2-1; D is perhaps TRBD2 (6 bases). CDR3 length: 14 amino acids. Per germline, CDR1 LNHDA and CDR2 SQIVND (reference sequence). V was shortened by 3 bases and J by 8 bases, with 14 bases between the two germline ends. CDR3 coding DNA: TGTGCCAGTAGTATGGGGGGTCGGGCGTATGAGCAGTTCTTC. This translates into CASSMGGRAYEQFF.

The chain carries TRBV5-4 and TRBJ2-3, with unresolved D. The CDR3 is 14 amino acids. Between the trimmed V and J ends, which lost 1 base and 0 bases, there was a span of 6 bases. Germline lookup yields CDR1 SGHNT and CDR2 YYREEE (reference sequence). DNA of the CDR3: TGTGCCAGCAGCTTGATAGCTAGCACAGATACGCAGTATTTT. Residues: CASSLIASTDTQYF.

The chain joins TRBV7-9 to TRBJ2-1; TRBD1 agrees at 10 bases. V trimming: 5 bases; J trimming: 6 bases; junction bases outside the gene matches: 4. The CDR3 covers 14 residues. Germline V lookup: CDR1 SEHNR, CDR2 FQNEAQ (reference sequence). The CDR3 DNA sequence: TGTGCCAGCAGCCTGGGACAGGGGATCAATGAGCAGTTCTTC. Its translation: CASSLGQGINEQFF. The full variable domain, in which reference TRBV7-9 and TRBJ2-1 provide the parts outside the CDR3, is DTGVSQNPRHKITKRGQNVTFRCDPISEHNRLYWYRQTLGQGPEFLTYFQNEAQLEKSRLLSDRFSAERPKGSFSTLEIQRTEQGDSAMYLCASSLGQGINEQFFGPGTRLTVL.

This clone was seen a handful of times. This specimen includes other DNA sequences encoding the same CDR3. The chain joins TRBV15 to TRBJ1-3, with a weak D call TRBD1 (5 bases). Trimming shortened V by 0 bases and J by 2 bases, and 5 bases separated the two germline ends. Germline V gene data show CDR1 as LNHNV and CDR2 as YYDKDF (reference sequence). This CDR3 spans 14 amino acids. The chain's CDR3 is CATSRDRAGNTIYF. The CDR3 DNA reads as TGTGCCACCAGCAGAGACAGGGCTGGAAACACCATATATTTT.

V usage is TRBV5-4 and J usage is TRBJ1-1, with D unresolved. This CDR3 contains 15 residues. Germline loops: CDR1 SGHNT, CDR2 YYREEE (reference sequence). V lost 4 bases to trimming and J lost 1 base, with 14 bases between them. The CDR3 sequence: CASSTPRDGNTEAFF. Here the CDR3 DNA reads TGTGCCAGCAGCACGCCCCGGGATGGGAACACTGAAGCTTTCTTT.

This clone was counted a few times. The chain carries TRBV30 and TRBJ1-2; the D gene is possibly TRBD1 (6 bases). This CDR3 is built from 12 residues. V lost 8 bases, J lost 2 bases, and 12 bases lay in between. Germline V CDR1 and CDR2: GTSNPN, SVGIG (reference sequence). CDR3 nucleotides: TGTGCCCTAGGGGGTTTCAACTATGGCTACACCTTC. Encoded protein: CALGGFNYGYTF.

This clone was picked up a small number of times. The V and J genes are TRBV7-2 and TRBJ1-6; 9 bases agree with TRBD1. Germline lookup yields CDR1 SGHTA and CDR2 FQGNSA. The CDR3 loop spans 14 amino acids. Trimming removed 10 bases from V and 7 bases from J; junction bases left unmatched: 8. The CDR3 protein is CATRRDRVNSPLHF. Written as DNA, the CDR3 is TGTGCCACGCGCCGGGACAGGGTCAATTCACCCCTCCACTTT.

The chain employs TRBV4-1 and TRBJ1-1; D is unclear. The germline gives CDR1 MGHRA, CDR2 YSYEKL. With 2 bases removed from V and 7 bases from J, the gap between germline ends came to 11 bases. The CDR3 is 13 residues long. CDR3 amino acids: CASSQLGRIEAFF. The CDR3 nucleotides are TGCGCCAGCAGCCAATTAGGGAGGATTGAAGCTTTCTTT.

The chain has TRBV5-6 and TRBJ1-5; TRBD1 is a possible D gene (6 bases). The V gene's germline CDR1 is SGHDT and CDR2 YYEEEE. V was clipped by 4 bases and J by 7 bases, with 15 bases between them. This CDR3 has 14 residues. DNA of the CDR3: TGTGCCAGCAGCCCAGGGGTCCTCGGGCAGCCCCAGCATTTT. Protein product: CASSPGVLGQPQHF.

This clone appeared a few times. The chain employs TRBV4-3 and TRBJ2-1, with TRBD1 as a possible D gene (5 bases). Trimming shortened V by 1 base and J by 9 bases, and 10 bases separated the two germline ends. Looked up from germline, CDR1 is LGHNA and CDR2 is YSLEER. The CDR3 is made up of 13 amino acids. The CDR3 nucleotides read TGCGCCAGCAGCCAAGGTAGGGGCGGTGAGCAGTTCTTC. It translates to CASSQGRGGEQFF.

The chain employs TRBV5-1 and TRBJ2-1; 9 bases are shared with TRBD1. Germline loops: CDR1 SGHRS, CDR2 YFSETQ. The CDR3 length is 16 residues. V shed 4 bases and J 9 bases; nucleotides not matched to a gene: 14. In nucleotides, the CDR3 is TGCGCCAGCAGCCCAACCACCGGGACAGGGTCGGCTGAGCAGTTCTTC. Translating gives CASSPTTGTGSAEQFF.

This rearrangement joins TRBV5-1 to TRBJ2-5; D not resolved. Germline CDR1 reads SGHRS; CDR2 reads YFSETQ. The CDR3 has 13 amino acids. V gave up 4 bases and J gave up 2 bases, with 9 bases separating them. The CDR3 region has the DNA TGCGCCAGCAGCGGCAGTCTACAAGAGACCCAGTACTTC. This codes for CASSGSLQETQYF.

The gene calls are TRBV12-5 and TRBJ2-5, with D tentatively TRBD1 (5 bases). The CDR3 is made up of 14 amino acids. V shed 1 base and J shed 0 bases, with 6 bases lying between them. CDR1 LGHNT and CDR2 FRNRAP come from the germline V gene. CDR3 amino acids: CASGLGQYQETQYF. As DNA, the CDR3 is TGTGCTAGTGGTTTGGGACAGTACCAAGAGACCCAGTACTTC.